This TCR beta chain was found in a study of blood T cell repertoires in COVID-19. The overall study: The study drew acute and convalescent COVID-19 samples from the United States, Italy and Spain. Sample material is recorded as cDNA or gDNA derived from T cells, B-cell-depleted T cells, or PBMCs.

TCRdb's copy holds only in-frame clones and misses some; the assay was immunoSEQ multiplex PCR. The repertoire holds hundreds of thousands of clones, with approximately 83% as singletons. Everyone who took part was about 18 to 90 years old, and they came from over 20 US areas. Participants had their cohort set by participant-reported clinical history. Looked up from germline, CDR1 is SGHVS and CDR2 is FQNEAQ. This CDR3 spans 20 amino acids. Losses at the gene ends were 3 bases for V and 0 bases for J; bases not matched to a gene: 16. The chain carries TRBV7-8 and TRBJ2-7; 11 bases agree with TRBD2. The material sequenced was PBMCs or T cells enriched from blood (not recorded which). The TCR comes from a woman in her 40s with acute COVID-19. CDR3: CASSLELAGVEPYISYEQYF. CDR3 bases: TGTGCCAGCAGCTTGGAACTAGCGGGAGTCGAGCCCTATATCTCCTACGAGCAGTACTTC.